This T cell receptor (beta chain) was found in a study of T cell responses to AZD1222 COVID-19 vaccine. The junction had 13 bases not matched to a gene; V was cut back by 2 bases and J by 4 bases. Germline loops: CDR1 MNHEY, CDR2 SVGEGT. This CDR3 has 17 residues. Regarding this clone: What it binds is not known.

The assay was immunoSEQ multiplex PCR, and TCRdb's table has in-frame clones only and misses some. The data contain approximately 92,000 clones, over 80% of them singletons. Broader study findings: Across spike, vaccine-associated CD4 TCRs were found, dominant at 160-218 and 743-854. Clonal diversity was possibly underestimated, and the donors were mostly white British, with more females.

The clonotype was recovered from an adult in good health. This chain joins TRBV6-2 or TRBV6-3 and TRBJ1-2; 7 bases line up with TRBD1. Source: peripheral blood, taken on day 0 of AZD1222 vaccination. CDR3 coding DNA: TGTGCCAGCAGTTACATTTGGAGAGGGGGCCCCAGCTATGGCTACACCTTC. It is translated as CASSYIWRGGPSYGYTF.